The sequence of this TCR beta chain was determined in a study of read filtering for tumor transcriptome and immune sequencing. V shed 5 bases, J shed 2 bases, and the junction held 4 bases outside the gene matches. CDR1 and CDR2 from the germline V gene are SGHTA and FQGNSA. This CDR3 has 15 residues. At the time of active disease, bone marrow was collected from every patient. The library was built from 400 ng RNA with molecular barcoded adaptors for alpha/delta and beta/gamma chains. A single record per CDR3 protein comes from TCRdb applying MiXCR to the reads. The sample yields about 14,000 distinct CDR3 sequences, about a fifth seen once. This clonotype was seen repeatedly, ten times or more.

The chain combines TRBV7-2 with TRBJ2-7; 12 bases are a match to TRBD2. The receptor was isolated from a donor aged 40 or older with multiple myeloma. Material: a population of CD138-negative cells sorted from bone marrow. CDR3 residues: CASSMTSGSTYEQYF. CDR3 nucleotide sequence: TGTGCCAGCAGCATGACTAGCGGGAGCACCTACGAGCAGTACTTC.